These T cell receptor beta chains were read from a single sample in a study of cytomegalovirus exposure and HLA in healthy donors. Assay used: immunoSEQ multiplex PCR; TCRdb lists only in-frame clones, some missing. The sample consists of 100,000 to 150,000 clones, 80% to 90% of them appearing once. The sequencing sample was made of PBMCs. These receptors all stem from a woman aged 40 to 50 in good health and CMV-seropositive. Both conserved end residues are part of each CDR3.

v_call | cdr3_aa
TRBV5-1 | CASSLVRGSTDTQYF
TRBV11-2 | CASSPRVPGLAAYEQYF
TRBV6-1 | CASSLTGVLYYEQYF
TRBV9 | CASSTPGTQYF
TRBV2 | CASSGLAGDNEQFF
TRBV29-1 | CSAGAGSSYNEQFF
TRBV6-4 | CASSDSESDGYTF
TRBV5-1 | CASSPRPAGASYEQYF
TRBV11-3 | CASSLGGATSTDTQYF
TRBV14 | CASSQNPLRVYEQYF
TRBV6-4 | CASSVAGGVEEQFF